This T cell receptor beta chain was captured in a study of breast tumors, draining lymph nodes, adjacent tissues. TCRdb re-derived calls from the multiplex PCR reads in MiXCR, one entry per CDR3 protein. Of fewer than 140,000 distinct CDR3 sequences in the sample, around 30% were seen once. Germline CDR1 SGDLS, CDR2 YYNGEE. The V end lost 0 bases, the J end lost 10 bases, and 22 bases lay between the germline ends. CDR3 length: 16 amino acids. Samples came from axillary lymph nodes draining the breast cancer. This rearrangement joins TRBV9 to TRBJ1-2, with D possibly being TRBD1 (5 bases). Source material: axillary lymph node tissue. The clonotype originates from a female donor with breast cancer. Some clones in this sample may be carry-over from other donors' samples. The CDR3 reads CASSVGVGTGADPYTF. In nucleotides, the CDR3 is TGTGCCAGCAGCGTAGGCGTCGGGACCGGGGCCGATCCCTACACCTTC. Complete variable domain (other parts from reference TRBV9 and TRBJ1-2): DSGVTQTPKHLITATGQRVTLRCSPRSGDLSVYWYQQSLDQGLQFLIQYYNGEERAKGNILERFSAQQFPDLHSELNLSSLELGDSALYFCASSVGVGTGADPYTFGSGTRLTVV.